This passage covers 32 T cell receptor beta chains from one sample sequenced in a study of blood T cells in healthy people across ages (dated by TCRdb to the mid-2010s). The receptor library was made with 5' RACE. TCRdb names Illumina HiSeq 2500 as the instrument used. A second PCR of roughly 7 to 12 cycles was run with a J-beta primer mix and a sample-barcoded 5' primer. TCRdb applied fastp at Q25 and MiXCR to the public reads, then kept only in-frame beta chains. Rows with a matching CDR3 protein are joined into one entry that keeps the most common DNA and genes. The sample table holds about 1.8 million distinct CDR3 sequences, of which about 50% were seen once. The ten biggest clones cover less than 2.5% of the sample. The source material was blood. Source of these receptors: a middle-aged woman in good health.

The V gene is TRBV20-1, the J gene TRBJ1-3, with 8 positions matching TRBD1. CDR1 is DFQATT, CDR2 SNEGSKA, per germline (reference sequence). The CDR3 sequence is 16 residues long. J was trimmed by 0 bases and V by 5 bases; bases with no gene match: 9. CDR3 coding DNA: TGCAGTGCTCCTAGGACAGGGATAGTCTCTGGAAACACCATATATTTT. Protein: CSAPRTGIVSGNTIYF.

The chain joins TRBV21-1 to TRBJ2-7; no check of the table's D call, TRBD2, against the DNA was made. The end of the DNA aligns better with TRBJ2-5, so the J call may be wrong. TRBV21-1 is assigned pseudogene status. The CDR3 is made up of 14 amino acids. This CDR3 reads CASSKREGVETQYF. In nucleotides, the CDR3 is TGTGCCAGCAGCAAAAGGGAGGGGGTGGAGACCCAGTACTTC.

The chain employs TRBV7-2 and TRBJ2-3, with TRBD1 as a possible D gene (5 bases). Germline V lookup: CDR1 SGHTA, CDR2 FQGNSA. V lost 1 base, J lost 4 bases, and 18 bases lay in between. The CDR3 is 17 amino acids. The DNA for the CDR3 is TGTGCCAGCAGCTTAGGGGCAGGGATTTACCAGTCAGATACGCAGTATTTT. Protein product: CASSLGAGIYQSDTQYF.

This chain connects TRBV29-1 to TRBJ2-3, with D unresolved. CDR1 and CDR2 from the germline V gene are SQVTM and ANQGSEA. Trimming left V 2 bases short and J 1 base short, with 16 bases between. The CDR3 runs to 16 residues. The CDR3 loop is CSVENLKGGGTDTQYF. The CDR3 DNA follows: TGCAGCGTTGAAAACCTAAAGGGTGGAGGCACAGATACGCAGTATTTT.

The table lists this clonotype with a few counts. The rearrangement uses TRBV27 and TRBJ2-7, with TRBD2 matching 7 bases. Germline lookup yields CDR1 MNHEY and CDR2 SMNVEV (reference sequence). The CDR3 loop spans 16 amino acids. V was pared by 8 bases and J by 0 bases, with 13 bases of the junction left unmatched. The CDR3: CASSPREGWSSYEQYF. DNA of the CDR3: TGTGCCAGCTCCCCTAGGGAGGGTTGGAGCTCCTACGAGCAGTACTTC.

Points on this clonotype: A much bigger clone sits one base away, suggesting this may be a read error. The chain employs TRBV29-1 and TRBJ2-5, with D unresolved. The last part of the DNA fits TRBJ2-7 better; the J call may be wrong. Germline assignment: CDR1 SQVTM and CDR2 ANQGSEA. This CDR3 region has 12 residues. The CDR3 sequence: CSVKASGFEQYF. CDR3 in DNA: TGCAGCGTTAAAGCCTCCGGGTTCGAGCAGTACTTC.

The chain is built from TRBV20-1 and TRBJ2-3, with D hard to call. Between the trimmed V and J ends, which lost 2 bases and 4 bases, there was a span of 10 bases. Germline loops: CDR1 DFQATT, CDR2 SNEGSKA (reference sequence). The CDR3 runs 13 residues. The CDR3 region has the DNA TGCAGTGCTAGACGTTTCGGCCCAGATACGCAGTATTTT. Protein: CSARRFGPDTQYF.

V is TRBV6-2 or TRBV6-3 and J is TRBJ2-3; D uncertain. This CDR3 has 15 amino acids. V was trimmed by 4 bases and J by 3 bases, leaving 14 bases between them. Germline CDR1 is MNHEY and CDR2 is SVGEGT. In nucleotides, the CDR3 is TGTGCCAGCAGTTCCGGGCGGCGAAGGACAGATACGCAGTATTTT. It is translated as CASSSGRRRTDTQYF.

This clonotype appeared a few times. The rearrangement uses TRBV6-2 or TRBV6-3 and TRBJ2-1, with D maybe TRBD2 (7 bases). The CDR3 is made up of 14 amino acids. Trimming removed 6 bases from V and 6 bases from J, with 15 bases in between. Looked up from germline, CDR1 is MNHEY and CDR2 is SVGEGT. CDR3 sequence (DNA): TGTGCCAGCAGAGGGGGGGGCCTCGCCAATGAGCAGTTCTTC. The encoded protein is CASRGGGLANEQFF.

This clonotype was seen more than once but under ten times. The chain links TRBV7-2 to TRBJ2-5, with D possibly TRBD2 on 5 matching bases. In germline, CDR1 is SGHTA, CDR2 FQGNSA. The CDR3 spans 17 residues. Trimming removed 4 bases from V and 0 bases from J, with 18 bases in between. The CDR3 nucleotides read TGTGCCAGCAGCTCAGGCGGGCAGGCTCGACACCAAGAGACCCAGTACTTC. It codes for CASSSGGQARHQETQYF.

V gene TRBV28 combines with J gene TRBJ2-3; a weak D match, TRBD1 (5 bases). Trimming cost V 5 bases and J 2 bases, with 14 bases left between them. Germline V gene sequence: CDR1 MDHEN, CDR2 SYDVKM. This CDR3 has 15 amino acids. The CDR3 region has the DNA TGTGCCAGCAGTCCTCAGGGTCCTTTCACAGATACGCAGTATTTT. Translating it yields CASSPQGPFTDTQYF.

The gene calls are TRBV7-2 and TRBJ2-2; D unresolved. Germline CDR1 reads SGHTA; CDR2 reads FQGNSA. V was clipped by 1 base and J by 1 base, with 10 bases between them. CDR3 size: 16 residues. DNA for the CDR3: TGTGCCAGCAGCTTAGTCTTTAGCCGGAACACCGGGGAGCTGTTTTTT. Translating gives CASSLVFSRNTGELFF.

This chain uses TRBV7-2 with TRBJ1-2, with unresolved D. V was cut by 8 bases and J by 1 base, with 11 bases left in between. The CDR3 covers 13 residues. Germline V lookup: CDR1 SGHTA, CDR2 FQGNSA. This chain's CDR3 is CASGIILNYGYTF. In DNA, the CDR3 is TGTGCCAGCGGGATCATCCTTAACTATGGCTACACCTTC.

The gene calls are TRBV28 and TRBJ2-1; 7 bases line up with TRBD1. Trimming took 5 bases from V and 6 from J; bases not matched to a gene: 10. Per germline, CDR1 MDHEN and CDR2 SYDVKM. The CDR3 has 15 amino acids. The CDR3 protein is CASSPPTGLGNEQFF. CDR3 coding DNA: TGTGCCAGCAGTCCCCCGACAGGGTTGGGCAATGAGCAGTTCTTC.

The genes are TRBV4-3 and TRBJ2-7; 8 bases are shared with TRBD1. Losses at the gene ends were 2 bases for V and 2 bases for J; bases not matched to a gene: 8. Per the germline V gene, CDR1 is LGHNA and CDR2 is YSLEER. The CDR3 sequence is 16 residues long. The CDR3, as DNA: TGCGCCAGCAGCCAATTACAGGGGGTTGCCCCCTACGAGCAGTACTTC. Amino acid sequence: CASSQLQGVAPYEQYF.

This clonotype occurred a few times. This rearrangement joins TRBV7-3 to TRBJ2-5; D uncertain. CDR3 length: 13 residues. The germline V gene has CDR1 SGHTA and CDR2 FQGTGA. V shed 3 bases and J shed 3 bases, with 8 bases lying between them. This chain's CDR3 is CASSLVQKETQYF. CDR3 DNA: TGTGCCAGCAGCTTGGTTCAGAAAGAGACCCAGTACTTC.

The chain links TRBV7-2 to TRBJ2-5; D is ambiguous. This CDR3 has 15 amino acids. Germline CDR1 and CDR2: SGHTA and FQGNSA. V lost 1 base to trimming and J lost 1 base, with 10 bases between them. The CDR3 is CASSLVKAVQETQYF. CDR3 DNA: TGTGCCAGCAGCTTAGTGAAGGCGGTCCAAGAGACCCAGTACTTC.

The chain carries TRBV20-1 and TRBJ2-1; 9 nucleotides agree with TRBD2. The CDR3 is made up of 15 amino acids. The germline gives CDR1 DFQATT, CDR2 SNEGSKA (reference sequence). J gave up 0 bases and V 4 bases, and 4 bases lay outside the gene matches. The DNA of the CDR3 is TGCAGTGCTAAGGTACTAGCGGGCTCCTACAATGAGCAGTTCTTC. Translation gives CSAKVLAGSYNEQFF.

The CDR3 sequence: CAISDPQTEETQYF. DNA of the CDR3: TGTGCCATCAGTGACCCCCAGACAGAAGAGACCCAGTACTTC. The chain couples TRBV10-3 to TRBJ2-5; maybe TRBD1 (5 bases). Germline CDR1 ENHRY, CDR2 SYGVKD. Trimming took off 3 bases at V and 3 bases at J, with 11 bases between the two ends. The CDR3 extends over 14 amino acids.

This chain links TRBV20-1 with TRBJ2-1; TRBD2 matches at 12 bases. The CDR3 sequence is 16 residues long. J gave up 4 bases and V 4 bases, and 8 bases lay outside the gene matches. Germline V gene lookup returns CDR1 DFQATT and CDR2 SNEGSKA (reference sequence). The CDR3, as DNA: TGCAGTGCTACCTCTCGGACTAGCGGGGCGTACAATGAGCAGTTCTTC. As protein: CSATSRTSGAYNEQFF.

This clonotype was counted between two and nine times. The chain recombines TRBV7-6 with TRBJ2-7; D is unclear. The closer fit of TRBJ2-5 to the DNA end suggests the J call may be wrong. The CDR3 sequence is 13 residues long. Germline V gene data show CDR1 as SGHVS and CDR2 as FNYEAQ. DNA of the CDR3: TGTGCCAGCAGCCAATTACGATCAGAGACCCAGTACTTC. This gives the protein CASSQLRSETQYF.

The J gene is TRBJ1-5, the V gene TRBV24-1; D remains ambiguous. The ends were cut back, 5 bases at V and 2 bases at J, with 9 bases in the middle. Germline CDR1 reads KGHDR; CDR2 reads SFDVKD. This CDR3 contains 14 residues. CDR3 DNA sequence: TGTGCCACCAGTGGCGGGGTTCGCAATCAGCCCCAGCATTTT. Amino acid sequence: CATSGGVRNQPQHF.

A few counts support this clonotype. The chain joins TRBV6-1 to TRBJ2-1, with 9 bases identical to TRBD2. Trimming cost V 3 bases and J 8 bases; bases outside gene matches: 8. There are 15 residues in the CDR3. Germline V CDR1 and CDR2: MNHNS, SASEGT. The CDR3 coding sequence is TGTGCCAGCAGTGATACGGCGGGGGGGTTCGATGAGCAGTTCTTC. Protein: CASSDTAGGFDEQFF.

This clonotype was detected only a few times. This may come from a read error, since a much larger clone is one base off. The gene calls are TRBV6-2 or TRBV6-3 and TRBJ1-5; D is unclear. V lost 2 bases to trimming and J lost 6 bases, with 20 bases between them. This CDR3 is built from 17 residues. Germline loops: CDR1 MNHEY, CDR2 SVGEGT. The CDR3 here is CASSYSGVFRSIQPQHF. CDR3 coding DNA: TGTGCCAGCAGTTACAGCGGGGTTTTTCGTTCTATTCAGCCCCAGCATTTT.

A remark on this clonotype: Germline is not matched at one junction end, which may reflect a read error. The CDR3 nucleotides are TGTGCCGGCAGTGGGACAGGGGGGGGCTATGGCTACACCTTC. Protein sequence: CAGSGTGGGYGYTF. The chain recombines TRBV2 with TRBJ1-2; 11 bases match TRBD1. CDR1 and CDR2 (germline): SNHLY, FYNNEI. The CDR3 is 14 amino acids.

This sequence joins TRBV5-1 and TRBJ2-7; TRBD2 might be the D (6 bases). The CDR3 sequence is 14 residues long. The germline V gene has CDR1 SGHRS and CDR2 YFSETQ. With 6 bases removed from V and 2 bases from J, the gap between germline ends came to 15 bases. CDR3 DNA: TGCGCCAGCACCGAAAACGGACTAACCTACGAGCAGTACTTC. Amino acid sequence: CASTENGLTYEQYF.

The rearrangement joins TRBV5-1 to TRBJ2-5, with 10 bases fitting TRBD2. CDR3 size: 15 residues. From germline, CDR1 is SGHRS and CDR2 YFSETQ. The trim removed 2 bases at V and 7 bases at J, leaving 8 bases unmatched. As DNA, the CDR3 is TGCGCCAGCAGCTTTGAGCGGGGGGGCCTCAGGACCCAGTACTTC. It codes for CASSFERGGLRTQYF.

V gene TRBV12-5 combines with J gene TRBJ2-2; 7 bases line up with TRBD1. Germline CDR1 LGHNT, CDR2 FRNRAP. The CDR3 is made up of 16 amino acids. Trimming took 5 bases from V and 3 from J; bases not matched to a gene: 9. The CDR3 protein is CASGPGQEGYTGELFF. The CDR3 bases are TGTGCTAGTGGTCCAGGACAGGAAGGTTACACCGGGGAGCTGTTTTTT.

This chain connects TRBV6-2 or TRBV6-3 to TRBJ2-3, with TRBD1 identical over 7 bases. V was clipped by 7 bases and J by 3 bases; unmatched bases: 4. The germline V gene encodes CDR1 MNHEY and CDR2 SVGEGT. The CDR3 covers 13 residues. The CDR3 DNA reads TGTGCCAGCATCCTACAGGGGACAGATACGCAGTATTTT. It yields the protein CASILQGTDTQYF.

V usage is TRBV20-1 and J usage is TRBJ1-2, with D possibly matching TRBD1 (5 bases). Germline V gene data show CDR1 as DFQATT and CDR2 as SNEGSKA (reference sequence). The germline V and J ends were trimmed by 2 bases and 4 bases, with 20 bases remaining between them. The CDR3 is made up of 16 amino acids. The CDR3 here is CSARRVGGRPVYGYTF. The CDR3 DNA is TGCAGTGCTAGAAGGGTGGGGGGTCGCCCAGTCTATGGCTACACCTTC.

This clonotype was seen a few times. This chain uses TRBV7-2 with TRBJ2-1, with 14 bases lining up with TRBD2. Unmatched junction bases numbered 9, after V lost 8 bases and J lost 3 bases. Germline lookup yields CDR1 SGHTA and CDR2 FQGNSA. This CDR3 is built from 17 residues. This CDR3 reads CASSWTSGGRDYNEQFF. CDR3 DNA: TGTGCCAGCTCGTGGACTAGCGGGGGGAGAGACTACAATGAGCAGTTCTTC.

The sample holds a few counts of this clonotype. The chain joins TRBV5-5 to TRBJ2-4; D is tentatively TRBD1 or TRBD2 (7 bases each). The better agreement between TRBJ2-7 and the DNA end casts doubt on the J call. Germline values: CDR1 SGHKS, CDR2 YYEKEE (reference sequence). This CDR3 comprises 15 residues. This CDR3 is CASSLSAGGGYEQYF. Here the CDR3 DNA reads TGTGCCAGCAGCTTGTCGGCAGGGGGAGGGTACGAGCAGTACTTC.